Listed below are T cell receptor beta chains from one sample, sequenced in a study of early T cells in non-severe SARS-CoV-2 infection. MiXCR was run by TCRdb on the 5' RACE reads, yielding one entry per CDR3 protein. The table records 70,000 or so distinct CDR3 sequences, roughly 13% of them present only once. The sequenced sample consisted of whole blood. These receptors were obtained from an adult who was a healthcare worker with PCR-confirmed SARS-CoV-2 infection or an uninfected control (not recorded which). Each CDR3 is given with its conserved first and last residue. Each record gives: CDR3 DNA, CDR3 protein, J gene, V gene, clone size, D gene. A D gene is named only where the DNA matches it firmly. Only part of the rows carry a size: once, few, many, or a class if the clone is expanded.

TGTGCCAGCAGTTACACCTCGGGACAGGACTATGGCTACACCTTC,CASSYTSGQDYGYTF,TRBJ1-2,TRBV28,many,TRBD1
TGCAGCGTCACAACTGGTGCGAATTCACCCCTCCACTTT,CSVTTGANSPLHF,TRBJ1-6,TRBV29-1,few,NA
TGCAGCGTCGTAGAAGGTGAGGGCCAGTATTTT,CSVVEGEGQYF,TRBJ2-3,TRBV29-1,many,NA
TGTGCCAGCAGCTTAAATGTGGGCCCGAACACCGGGGAGCTGTTTTTT,CASSLNVGPNTGELFF,TRBJ2-2,TRBV7-3,few,NA
TGTGCCAGCAGCCAATTTGATGAGCAGTTCTTC,CASSQFDEQFF,TRBJ2-1,TRBV16,few,NA
TGTGCCAGCAGTTCGTCAGGACTTTATGGCTACACCTTC,CASSSSGLYGYTF,TRBJ1-2,TRBV12-3/TRBV12-4,NA,NA
TGCGCCAGCAGCCAAGCCCCAGGATCTGTTTCGGCTAGAAACACCATATATTTT,CASSQAPGSVSARNTIYF,TRBJ1-3,TRBV4-3,many,NA
TGCAGCGTAATAGGCCGCACTGAAGCTTTCTTT,CSVIGRTEAFF,TRBJ1-1,TRBV29-1,many,NA
TGTGCCAGCAGCCGGGACAGGGCGGATAATTCACCCCTCCACTTT,CASSRDRADNSPLHF,TRBJ1-6,TRBV6-1,NA,TRBD1
TGTGCTAGTGGGCTTAACTATGGCTACACCTTC,CASGLNYGYTF,TRBJ1-2,TRBV12-5,NA,NA
TGTGCTAGTGGCCCAGGGGGACAGCTCACCGGGGAGCTGTTTTTT,CASGPGGQLTGELFF,TRBJ2-2,TRBV12-5,NA,TRBD1
TGTGCCTGGAGTGTACGGGCAGGGGGATACGAGCAGTACTTC,CAWSVRAGGYEQYF,TRBJ2-7,TRBV30,NA,TRBD1
TGTGCCAGCAGTGCCGGGGGCAGCACAGATACGCAGTATTTT,CASSAGGSTDTQYF,TRBJ2-3,TRBV6-4,NA,NA
TGTGCCAGCAGCTCGACAGGGATCCTCCCGGACAATGAGCAGTTCTTC,CASSSTGILPDNEQFF,TRBJ2-1,TRBV3-1,few,TRBD1
TGTGCCAGCATCGACACAGGGGGTGCAAGCAATCAGCCCCAGCATTTT,CASIDTGGASNQPQHF,TRBJ1-5,TRBV28,NA,TRBD1
TGTGCCAGCAGCGTAGCCGGGGGACTAGCGGAAGAGACCCAGTACTTC,CASSVAGGLAEETQYF,TRBJ2-5,TRBV9,NA,TRBD2
TGTGCCACGCAGGCGACCGTTAGCAATCAGCCCCAGCATTTT,CATQATVSNQPQHF,TRBJ1-5,TRBV6-1,NA,NA
TGTGCCGGGTCCGTCTCGGGCAATGAGCAGTTCTTC,CAGSVSGNEQFF,TRBJ2-1,TRBV7-9,few,NA
TGTGCCAGCAGTTACGCGAGGGTGCAGCCCCAGCATTTT,CASSYARVQPQHF,TRBJ1-5,TRBV6-6,NA,NA
TGTGCCAGCAGCAGCCTGGCGGGAAACACCATATATTTT,CASSSLAGNTIYF,TRBJ1-3,TRBV5-6,few,NA
TGTGCCAGCAGCCAGGGACTACCACCCTACGAGCAGTACTTC,CASSQGLPPYEQYF,TRBJ2-7,TRBV3-1,many,TRBD2
TGTGCCAGCTCACACCGGGACAGGGTAGAATCGGCTGAAGCTTTCTTT,CASSHRDRVESAEAFF,TRBJ1-1,TRBV18,few,TRBD1
TGTGCCAGCAGCCGTGACAGGGCGTGGGGAGAGACCCAGTACTTC,CASSRDRAWGETQYF,TRBJ2-5,TRBV7-7,many,TRBD1
TGTGCCAGCAGCACCGACAGTCACGAGGGGGCTGAAGCTTTCTTT,CASSTDSHEGAEAFF,TRBJ1-1,TRBV9,few,NA
TGTGCCAGCAGCTGGGGGGACAGTAACACTGAAGCTTTCTTT,CASSWGDSNTEAFF,TRBJ1-1,TRBV5-4,many,TRBD1
TGTGCCAGCAGCCAGGACGGAGATTCACCCCTCCACTTT,CASSQDGDSPLHF,TRBJ1-6,TRBV7-9,few,NA
TGCAGCGCCCTGGGGGGGCTGACCAATCTCCTCTACGAGCAGTACTTC,CSALGGLTNLLYEQYF,TRBJ2-7,TRBV29-1,few,NA
TGTGCCAGCAGTTACGTTTCGGGGGACAGGAGTATGCCAGATACGCAGTATTTT,CASSYVSGDRSMPDTQYF,TRBJ2-3,TRBV6-2/TRBV6-3,NA,TRBD1
TGTGCCAGCAGCACGGACCGTAACTATGGCTACACCTTC,CASSTDRNYGYTF,TRBJ1-2,TRBV2,NA,NA
TGTGCCAGCAGTGAAGGGACAGGTGAGCAGTTCTTC,CASSEGTGEQFF,TRBJ2-1,TRBV12-3/TRBV12-4,few,TRBD1
TGCAGTGCTACGGTGCGGAATAGCGGGGGTTCCTACGAGCAGTACTTC,CSATVRNSGGSYEQYF,TRBJ2-7,TRBV20-1,many,TRBD2
TGTGCCAGCAGTTTAGCTAGCGGGGGGCTTCCCTACAATGAGCAGTTCTTC,CASSLASGGLPYNEQFF,TRBJ2-1,TRBV12-3/TRBV12-4,NA,TRBD2
TGTGCCAGCAGTTACCGGACAGGAGGTTCACCCCTCCACTTT,CASSYRTGGSPLHF,TRBJ1-6,TRBV6-2/TRBV6-3,NA,TRBD1
TGCAGTGCTGCACACGGACAGGGGGGTTATGGCTACACCTTC,CSAAHGQGGYGYTF,TRBJ1-2,TRBV20-1,NA,TRBD1
TGTGCCAGCAGACCACCCGGGACGGGCTACGAGCAGTACTTC,CASRPPGTGYEQYF,TRBJ2-7,TRBV28,NA,NA
TGCAGCGTTTCCGGGACCATCTCTGGAAACACCATATATTTT,CSVSGTISGNTIYF,TRBJ1-3,TRBV29-1,few,NA
TGTGCCAGCAGCCTACGTGGGGGAACAAGCACAGATACGCAGTATTTT,CASSLRGGTSTDTQYF,TRBJ2-3,TRBV3-1,few,NA
TGTGCCAGCAGCATCTGGACTAGCGTCACAGATACGCAGTATTTT,CASSIWTSVTDTQYF,TRBJ2-3,TRBV7-8,NA,TRBD2
TGTGCCAGCAGCTTAGATTCAGGAACCTCTGGAAACACCATATATTTT,CASSLDSGTSGNTIYF,TRBJ1-3,TRBV7-2,many,NA
TGCAGTGCTCCCTCGGGGGCGGGCGGAAACATTCAGTACTTC,CSAPSGAGGNIQYF,TRBJ2-4,TRBV20-1,many,NA
TGTGCCAGCAGCGTTGATGCAAACACCGGGGAGCTGTTTTTT,CASSVDANTGELFF,TRBJ2-2,TRBV9,once,NA
TGTGCCAGTAGTAACCCGGGACAGGGGGCAGATACGCAGTATTTT,CASSNPGQGADTQYF,TRBJ2-3,TRBV19,NA,TRBD1
TGTGCCAGCAGTGACTCGGGGTCCCCCGCCCTAGGGGTCCGACAGCGTAACGAGCAGTACTTC,CASSDSGSPALGVRQRNEQYF,TRBJ2-7,TRBV6-4,many,NA
TGCAGCGGCAGGGACACTAATGAAAAACCTTTTTTT,CSGRDTNEKPFF,TRBJ1-4,TRBV29-1,few,NA
TGTGCCAGCTCCAGCGGGACAGGGCTCCAAGAGACCCAGTACTTC,CASSSGTGLQETQYF,TRBJ2-5,TRBV5-4,few,TRBD1
TGTGCCAGCAGCCCACCAGGATCGAACACTGAAGCTTTCTTT,CASSPPGSNTEAFF,TRBJ1-1,TRBV6-2/TRBV6-3,many,NA
TGTGCCAGCAGCAGAACAGGGAGTCGGGAAAAACTGTTTTTT,CASSRTGSREKLFF,TRBJ1-4,TRBV28,many,NA
TGTGCCAGCAGCCTCTACGGGGGGGCTGGTACTGAAGCTTTCTTT,CASSLYGGAGTEAFF,TRBJ1-1,TRBV9,NA,NA
TGTGCCAGCAGCTTAGACCGGGCCGGGGAGCTGTTTTTT,CASSLDRAGELFF,TRBJ2-2,TRBV7-2,NA,NA
TGTGCCAGCAGTTACACCCTTCCCTACGAGCAGTACTTC,CASSYTLPYEQYF,TRBJ2-7,TRBV6-2/TRBV6-3,NA,NA
TGTGCCAGCAGTACCACTACCGGGGGGGCCGTATATTTT,CASSTTTGGAVYF,TRBJ2-3,TRBV3-1,few,TRBD2
TGTGCCAGCAGCTTATTTCTAGCCAAAAACATTCAGTACTTC,CASSLFLAKNIQYF,TRBJ2-4,TRBV7-2,many,NA
TGTGCCAGCAGCTTAAGACAGGGATCGAAGGACGAGCAGTACTTC,CASSLRQGSKDEQYF,TRBJ2-7,TRBV7-9,NA,TRBD1